The T cell receptor (beta chain) under discussion was sequenced for a study of blood T cells in healthy people across ages (dated by TCRdb to 2014 to 2015). About the study as a whole: In model experiments, template switching captured about one uniquely barcoded TCR beta cDNA molecule for every two T cells. To avoid experimental bias, donors of different ages were distributed randomly across sequencing lanes. Using the same blood draw, the study looked at two additional independent replicas of 1 million unique cDNA reads for two donors, one aged 18 to 30 and the other aged 80 or older. The study measured age-related changes in TCR beta repertoire diversity using deep sequencing normalized with unique cDNA molecular identifiers. Four age groups were formed from the donors: young (average roughly 15 years), middle-aged (approximately 39), aged (roughly 59) and long-lived (around 82). Overall results and qualifications from the work: As age increased, observed TCR beta diversity per million T cells dropped in a roughly linear way, and a significant reduction was already evident by age approximately 40. Total diversity estimates from one million sequenced T cells were considered lower bounds and underestimates. Since profiling was done on bulk unsorted PBMCs, naive and antigen-experienced compartments could not be conclusively compared. Compared with the aged group, more naive CD4+ T cells, fewer expanded clones and increased TCR diversity were shown by the long-lived group, suggesting age selection. Donor CMV infection status was unknown, potentially confounding age-related changes in expanded clonotypes. A strong correlation was found between observed TCR beta diversity and the percentage of naive T cells measured by flow cytometry.

The protocol used for the library was 5' RACE. The listed sequencing device is Illumina HiSeq 2500. A second PCR of roughly 6 to 11 cycles was run with a J-beta primer mix and a sample-barcoded 5' primer. A unique molecular identifier was introduced onto each TCR beta cDNA molecule by a template-switch 5' adaptor carrying 12 random nucleotides. At least 2.5 million CDR3-containing paired-end reads were obtained from each sample. The Mint cDNA synthesis kit, primed by a TRBC-specific oligonucleotide, was used to synthesize first-strand cDNA from all RNA. After uracil-DNA glycosylase treatment, a first 18-cycle PCR used universal primers M1SS and BC2_uni_R on all cDNA. The source study handled its data this way. For normalization, 1 million high-quality reads were randomly selected from each sample, with every read carrying a distinct molecular identifier. Reads with shared molecular identifiers were discarded instead of being binned into consensus sequences. MiTCR, with a Q25 quality threshold and the strictest error-elimination algorithm, was used for CDR3 identification, clonotype clustering and error correction. A nonparametric unseen species model with Euler transformation was used to estimate lower-bound total TCR beta diversity. Clones were called with MiXCR by TCRdb after fastp trimmed the public reads at Q25, and only in-frame beta chains were retained. Every entry covers one CDR3 protein and lists the most common genes and DNA from its rows. The V and J calls were determined by TCRdb, not by the authors. The sample data list 550,000 to 800,000 distinct CDR3 sequences, and about 21% of these were observed just once. 3.6% of the sample comes from the top ten.

Donors were 35 to 40 systemically healthy Caucasian individuals from Russia aged about 6 to 100 years. Each donor gave 8 to 10 milliliters of peripheral blood, collected into EDTA-treated Vacutainer tubes. Ficoll-Paque density-gradient centrifugation was used to isolate PBMCs, with at least 6.5 million per sample. Total RNA was extracted from PBMCs with Trizol reagent, with at least 5.5 micrograms obtained per sample. The percentages of naive CD45RAhigh/CD27high T cells were determined by flow cytometry on a PBMC aliquot from every donor. Details on this clonotype: This receptor's antigen is unknown. There are no base qualities to consult, and no much larger clone falls within one base.

This clonotype was sampled from a man in his 70s in good health. The specimen sequenced was blood.

The CDR3 protein: CASSLDISGYTGTQYF. The nucleotides read TGTGCCAGCAGCTTGGATATTAGCGGGTACACGGGGACCCAGTACTTC. The chain employs TRBV5-5 and TRBJ2-5, with TRBD2 identical over 7 junction bases. V ends up 0 bases short and J 7 bases short, with an unmatched junction base count of 12. Including cysteine and phenylalanine, the CDR3 has 16 amino acids. Of the read, only the CDR3 DNA is kept; its 48 bases are in frame from base 1. Based on the germline V gene (reference sequence), the CDR1 and CDR2 sequences are SGHKS and YYEKEE.